This TCR beta chain was recorded in a study of T-cell memory formation after mild COVID-19. This clonotype was seen more than once but under ten times. As yet, its antigen is unknown. TCRdb analysed the 5' RACE reads with MiXCR anew, one entry per CDR3 protein. Found here are about 400,000 distinct CDR3 sequences, roughly 18% of them singletons; the top ten hold around a fifth. Germline CDR1 reads MNHEY; CDR2 reads SVGAGI. The CDR3 extends over 13 amino acids. V lost 5 bases to trimming and J lost 11 bases; unmatched junction nucleotides: 11. Points from the study as a whole: Clones that contracted from day 15 to 85 had balanced CD4/CD8; later expanders were CD4+ biased.

The TCR was taken from a man younger than 35 who had mild COVID-19 (a few samples of this study predate the infection). Cell type and time point are not known. V usage is TRBV6-5 and J usage is TRBJ1-1; 7 bases are shared with TRBD1. Sequencing was performed on PBMCs or a T cell subset sorted from them (not recorded which). The CDR3 region has the DNA TGTGCCAGCAGTCAACTAGGACAGGCGGGCGCTTTCTTT. It specifies CASSQLGQAGAFF.